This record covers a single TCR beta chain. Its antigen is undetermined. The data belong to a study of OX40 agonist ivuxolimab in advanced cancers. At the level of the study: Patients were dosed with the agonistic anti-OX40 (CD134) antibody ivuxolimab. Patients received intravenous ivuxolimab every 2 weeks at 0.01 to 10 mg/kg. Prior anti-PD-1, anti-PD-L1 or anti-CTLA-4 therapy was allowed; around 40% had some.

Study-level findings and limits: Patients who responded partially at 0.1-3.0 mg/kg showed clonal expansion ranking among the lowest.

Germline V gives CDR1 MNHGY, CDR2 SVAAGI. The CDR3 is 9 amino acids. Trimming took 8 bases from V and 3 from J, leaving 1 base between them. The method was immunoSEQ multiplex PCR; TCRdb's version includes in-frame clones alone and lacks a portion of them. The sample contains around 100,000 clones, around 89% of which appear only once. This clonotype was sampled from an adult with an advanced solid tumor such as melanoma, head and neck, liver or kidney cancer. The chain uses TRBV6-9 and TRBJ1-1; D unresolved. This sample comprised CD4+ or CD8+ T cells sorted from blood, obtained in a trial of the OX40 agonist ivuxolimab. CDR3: CASDTEAFF. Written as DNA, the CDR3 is TGTGCCAGCGACACTGAAGCTTTCTTT.